This T cell receptor (beta chain) was sequenced in a study of cytomegalovirus exposure and HLA in healthy donors. PCR was performed using 60 Vbeta and 13 Jbeta primers. Authors' methods: A later analysis tallied some 84 million unique TCR beta chains, about 11 million of them shared. Sequenced by immunoSEQ multiplex PCR; TCRdb stores in-frame clones only, minus some. V, J and clone size are those of that table, while D and trimming were read from the DNA. Of approximately 300,000 clones listed, approximately 84% were seen once; the top ten hold approximately 2%. Germline V CDR1 and CDR2: GTSNPN, SVGIG (reference sequence). The CDR3 has 14 residues. The V and J ends lost 2 bases and 3 bases, in that order; junction bases with no gene match: 4.

The receptor's source is a woman aged 35 to 49 in good health and CMV-seropositive. Sequencing input: PBMCs. The rearrangement uses TRBV30 and TRBJ2-3; TRBD2 matches at 8 bases. CDR3 bases: TGTGCCTGGAGTACGGCGGGAGGAACAGATACGCAGTATTTT. It is translated as CAWSTAGGTDTQYF.